These T cell receptor beta chains were read from a single sample in a study of T cell responses to AZD1222 COVID-19 vaccine. Libraries were prepared by immunoSEQ multiplex PCR; TCRdb keeps only in-frame clonotypes and omits some of them. The sample lists 150,000 to 200,000 clones, around 93% seen once, with roughly 9.8% in the top ten. The specimen was peripheral blood, collected on day 0 of AZD1222 vaccination. The receptor set was obtained from an adult in good health. CDR3s include the opening cysteine and the closing phenylalanine or tryptophan. The D gene is left open where the match is weak. Rows may omit the clone size; those that give it use once, few, many or a size class.

size: once
J: TRBJ1-2
D: .
V: TRBV19
DNA: TGTGCCAGTAGCATAACAGCTACCCCCGTGAACTATGGCTACACCTTC
CDR3: CASSITATPVNYGYTF

size: .
J: TRBJ1-2
D: TRBD1
V: TRBV11-1
DNA: TGTGCCAGCAGCCCTGAAGGGGGACAGGACTATGGCTACACCTTC
CDR3: CASSPEGGQDYGYTF

size: .
J: TRBJ2-7
D: .
V: TRBV7-8
DNA: TGTGCCAGCAGCTTGGGCAGGATTGGCTACGAGCAGTACTTC
CDR3: CASSLGRIGYEQYF

size: .
J: TRBJ2-2
D: TRBD1
V: TRBV9
DNA: TGTGCCAGCAGCGTGTGGACAGGGGGAACCGGGGAGCTGTTTTTT
CDR3: CASSVWTGGTGELFF

size: once
J: TRBJ1-5
D: .
V: TRBV3-1/TRBV3-2
DNA: TGTGCCAGCAGCCACTGGGGGGACAATCAGCCCCAGCATTTT
CDR3: CASSHWGDNQPQHF

size: .
J: TRBJ1-2
D: TRBD1
V: TRBV10-3
DNA: TGTGCCATCAGTGAGGTCGGACAGGGGGAGGTAACCTTC
CDR3: CAISEVGQGEVTF

size: .
J: TRBJ2-7
D: TRBD1
V: TRBV6-1
DNA: TGTGCCAGCAGTGACGGCAATGGACAGGGCTCCTACGAGCAGTACTTC
CDR3: CASSDGNGQGSYEQYF

size: few
J: TRBJ2-7
D: .
V: TRBV7-9
DNA: TGTGCCAGCAGCTTAATCAGTCCCTACGAGCAGTACTTC
CDR3: CASSLISPYEQYF

size: .
J: TRBJ2-2
D: .
V: TRBV4-3
DNA: TGCGCCAGCAGCCAAGACAGGGCTAACACCGGGGAGCTGTTTTTT
CDR3: CASSQDRANTGELFF

size: .
J: TRBJ1-2
D: TRBD1
V: TRBV5-1
DNA: TGCGCCAGCAGCTGGGACAGGGGCTATGGCTACACCTTC
CDR3: CASSWDRGYGYTF